This T cell receptor (beta chain) was identified in a study of T cells in Graves' hyperthyroidism and ophthalmopathy. Study as a whole: Any treatment followed the collection of peripheral blood at initial diagnosis.

Regarding the study as a whole: Ophthalmopathy was identified by the model a median around 5.9 months ahead of onset.

The sample holds many counts of this clonotype. What it recognizes is unknown. The CDR3 regions of TCR beta were amplified from RNA transcripts. In the first-round RT-PCR of the TCR CDR3, the HTBI primer set was used. TCRdb re-derived calls from the multiplex PCR reads in MiXCR, one entry per CDR3 protein. Seen here are 550,000 to 850,000 distinct CDR3 sequences, approximately 19% observed once, and the top ten hold around 15%. Per the germline V gene, CDR1 is GTSNPN and CDR2 is SVGIG (reference sequence). V lost 0 bases and J lost 4, with 10 bases in between. The CDR3 runs 14 residues. The PBMCs studied were ones that came from 10 ml fresh peripheral blood.

The sample was blood. The source of this sequence is a woman aged 50 to 60 with Graves' hyperthyroidism that later progressed to Graves' ophthalmopathy. The rearrangement links TRBV30 to TRBJ1-5, with D possibly TRBD1 on 5 matching bases. DNA of the CDR3: TGTGCCTGGAGTGTGGAGTCAGGGAATCAGCCCCAGCATTTT. It specifies CAWSVESGNQPQHF. Based on the CDR3 plus reference TRBV30 and TRBJ1-5, the full variable domain is SQTIHQWPATLVQPVGSPLSLECTVEGTSNPNLYWYRQAAGRGLQLLFYSVGIGQISSEVPQNLSASRPQDRQFILSSKKLLLSDSGFYLCAWSVESGNQPQHFGDGTRLSIL.